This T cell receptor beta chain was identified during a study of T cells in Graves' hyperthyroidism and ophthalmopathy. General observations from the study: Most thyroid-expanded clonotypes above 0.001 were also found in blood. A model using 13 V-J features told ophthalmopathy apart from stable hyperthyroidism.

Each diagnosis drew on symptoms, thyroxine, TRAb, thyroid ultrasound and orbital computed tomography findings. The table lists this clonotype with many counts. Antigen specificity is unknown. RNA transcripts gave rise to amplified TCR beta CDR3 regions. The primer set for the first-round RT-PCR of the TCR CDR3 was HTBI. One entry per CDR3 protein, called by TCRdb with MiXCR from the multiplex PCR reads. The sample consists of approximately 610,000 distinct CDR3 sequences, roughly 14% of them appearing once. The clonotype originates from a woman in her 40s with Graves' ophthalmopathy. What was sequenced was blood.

CDR3 DNA sequence: TGTGCCAGCAGTTTTGCAGGGGTGGATCAGCCCCAGCATTTT. This gives the protein CASSFAGVDQPQHF. This sequence joins TRBV28 and TRBJ1-5; D is perhaps TRBD1 (6 bases). Germline values: CDR1 MDHEN, CDR2 SYDVKM. V was trimmed by 3 bases and J by 5 bases, leaving 11 bases between them. This CDR3 is built from 14 residues.